This T cell receptor (beta chain) emerged from a study of blood T cell repertoires in COVID-19 (dated by TCRdb to 2020 to 2021). At the level of the whole study: The collaborator samples originated in the United States, Italy and Spain and spanned the acute and convalescent phases of COVID-19. The prospective study material was composed of cDNA or gDNA derived from T cells, B-cell-depleted T cells, or PBMCs. The dataset comprised deeply sampled blood TCRbeta repertoires from subjects exposed to, actively infected with, or recovered from COVID-19. The repertoires were released in a freely available public database meant as a resource for research on the immune response to SARS-CoV-2. The samples were drawn from the first 160 participants of the ongoing ImmuneRACE study and from under 1,500 subjects provided by 6 global collaborators. The sample metadata nearly always contained a de-identified subject ID, COVID-19 status, age in years and sex. Where available, HLA class I and class II types were taken from metadata supplied by the sample provider and were not determined by assay-based typing. What the authors observed across the whole study: How much clinical and demographic metadata was included differed by source and by participant, and the metadata was provided uncurated.

Its CDR3 holds 16 amino acids, cysteine through phenylalanine. Only CDR3 DNA is held: 48 bases, read in frame from base 1. V is reduced by 4 bases and J by 2 bases, leaving a spacing of 17 bases between them. CDR1 and CDR2, per the germline V gene (reference sequence), are SGHKS and YYEKEE. This clone appeared a single time. The target of this receptor is not known. No qualities accompany the bases; no much larger clone lies one base away. Enrolling through a virtual design, the prospective study's participants ranged in age from roughly 18 to 100 years and lived across 20 to 30 United States geographic areas. To assign participants to cohorts, the prospective study relied on clinical history that participants themselves reported in a screening survey and a study questionnaire. Recovered participants in ImmuneRACE Cohort 3 were defined as having two consecutive negative NP/OP PCR tests, clearance from a healthcare professional, or resolution of symptoms. In the prospective study, whole blood, serum and a nasopharyngeal or oropharyngeal swab were collected from each participant by mobile phlebotomists. Over a roughly 2-month period, participants in the prospective study had the option of providing additional blood draws and questionnaires. Before DNA extraction, prospective study blood samples were shipped either frozen or at room temperature.

TCRbeta CDR3 regions were amplified from genomic DNA by means of the immunoSEQ Assay, a bias-controlled multiplex PCR. Per the authors' processing: The number of nucleated cells in each sample was estimated by amplification of reference gene primers within the assay. To quantify the absolute abundance of each unique TCRbeta CDR3 rearrangement, sequence reads were collapsed and filtered. For each sample, productive Simpson clonality was calculated as the square root of Simpson's diversity index across productive rearrangements. TCRdb obtained this table from immuneACCESS and retained in-frame rearrangements with V and J assigned. These tables miss some clones; where compared with another copy, unresolved V genes account for less than half of the shortfall, and the remainder is unexplained. Clonal size and the V and J genes are those of that table, whereas D and trimming came from the DNA. The sample table holds more than 250,000 clones, of which 86% were seen once. The ten largest clones take up over 2% of the sample.

The sequence is built from TRBV5-5 and TRBJ2-3; TRBD1 is perhaps the D gene, given 7 matching bases. The material sequenced was PBMCs or T cells enriched from blood (not recorded which). The sequence derives from a woman aged 18 to 35 who had recovered from COVID-19. The bases read TGTGCCAGCAGCCGGGGGACAGCCGATTACACAGATACGCAGTATTTT. This yields the protein CASSRGTADYTDTQYF.